This entry lists 6 T cell receptor beta chains sequenced from one sample in a study of T cell repertoires in cytomegalovirus infection. These receptors lack a known antigen. MiXCR, applied by TCRdb to the reads, yields one record per CDR3 protein. The sample comprises hundreds of thousands of distinct CDR3 sequences, 42% of which are singletons, and around two fifths rests with the top ten. This specimen was cultured PBMCs, taken from culture after CMV antigen stimulation. The receptor set was obtained from a human donor in good health (CMV status not recorded). Some clones in this sample may be carry-over from other donors' samples.

The V call is TRBV12-3 or TRBV12-4, the J call TRBJ1-6; 7 bases match TRBD1. V lost 1 base, J lost 5 bases, and 2 bases stayed unmatched. The CDR3 sequence is 15 residues long. CDR3: CASSLDRGDNSPLHF. CDR3 nucleotides: TGTGCCAGCAGTTTAGACAGGGGAGATAATTCACCCCTCCACTTT.

This chain connects TRBV28 to TRBJ2-7; D is ambiguous. CDR1 is MDHEN and CDR2 is SYDVKM in the germline V gene. Trimming took off 4 bases at V and 5 bases at J, with 15 bases between the two ends. The CDR3 length is 14 residues. CDR3 protein: CASSYPGSLDEQYF. The CDR3 coding sequence is TGTGCCAGCAGTTACCCCGGCTCCTTGGACGAGCAGTACTTC.

V usage is TRBV12-3 or TRBV12-4 and J usage is TRBJ2-4; D may be TRBD1 (6 bases). The CDR3 runs 12 residues. Between the trimmed V and J ends, which lost 10 bases and 11 bases, there was a span of 18 bases. As DNA, the CDR3 is TGTGCCACCTCTAGACAGGAGTCTTTTCAGTACTTC. Translation: CATSRQESFQYF.

The CDR3: CASGGRFWSGANVLTF. The CDR3 region has the DNA TGTGCCAGCGGGGGGAGGTTCTGGTCTGGGGCCAACGTCCTGACTTTC. The rearrangement joins TRBV7-2 to TRBJ2-6; tentatively, D is TRBD2 (6 bases). CDR1 SGHTA and CDR2 FQGNSA come from the germline V gene. The V gene lost 8 bases and the J gene lost 1 base, with 15 bases spanning the gap. The CDR3 covers 16 residues.

V gene TRBV7-6 combines with J gene TRBJ1-1; a weak D match, TRBD1 (5 bases). The ends were cut back, 5 bases at V and 1 base at J, with 20 bases in the middle. The CDR3 contains 17 residues. Germline CDR1 is SGHVS and CDR2 is FNYEAQ. As DNA, the CDR3 is TGTGCCAGCAGCCCCCAGGAGGGGTCGGTTTCGAACACTGAAGCTTTCTTT. Protein product: CASSPQEGSVSNTEAFF. The variable domain in full, with the rest retrieved from reference TRBV7-6 and TRBJ1-1, is GAGVSQSPRYKVTKRGQDVALRCDPISGHVSLYWYRQALGQGPEFLTYFNYEAQQDKSGLPNDRFSAERPEGSISTLTIQRTEQRDSAMYRCASSPQEGSVSNTEAFFGQGTRLTVV.

This clonotype has a handful of counts. The V call is TRBV7-6, the J call TRBJ1-1; D gene ambiguous. V lost 7 bases and J lost 0, with 12 bases in between. CDR3 length equals 14 residues. The V gene's germline CDR1 is SGHVS and CDR2 FNYEAQ. The CDR3 reads CASNPGPLNTEAFF. CDR3 sequence (DNA): TGTGCCAGCAACCCGGGCCCTTTGAACACTGAAGCTTTCTTT. Supplemented by reference TRBV7-6 and TRBJ1-1, the full variable domain reads GAGVSQSPRYKVTKRGQDVALRCDPISGHVSLYWYRQALGQGPEFLTYFNYEAQQDKSGLPNDRFSAERPEGSISTLTIQRTEQRDSAMYRCASNPGPLNTEAFFGQGTRLTVV.